Below, 24 T cell receptor beta chains from the same sample are listed, as sequenced in a study of shared clonotypes between healthy human individuals. Assay: immunoSEQ multiplex PCR; the TCRdb copy retains only in-frame clones and omits some. Of 2 million to 2.5 million clones listed, 85% to 95% are singletons. Source material: naive CD4+ T cells from PBMCs. The subset was: CD45RA+ positively selected. All receptors come from a man aged 18 to 30 in good health. Some clones in this sample may be carry-over from other donors' samples.

V and J are TRBV28 and TRBJ2-7; 15 nucleotides line up with TRBD2. Germline V gene lookup returns CDR1 MDHEN and CDR2 SYDVKM. This CDR3 spans 16 amino acids. After removal of 5 bases from V and 5 bases from J, the junction contained 7 bases not matched to a gene. The CDR3 DNA is TGTGCCAGCAGTCCGGGGACTAGCGGGAGGAGGGACGAGCAGTACTTC. Translating it yields CASSPGTSGRRDEQYF.

The chain couples TRBV11-2 to TRBJ2-1; 11 positions agree with TRBD2. V was clipped by 3 bases and J by 2 bases; unmatched bases: 9. Per germline, CDR1 SGHAT and CDR2 FQNNGV. The CDR3 spans 18 residues. DNA for the CDR3: TGTGCCAGCAGCTTGCGTCTAGCGGGAGGCCCAACCTACAATGAGCAGTTCTTC. This codes for CASSLRLAGGPTYNEQFF.

As to this clone: Additional DNA sequences in this sample encode the identical CDR3. This chain links TRBV5-1 with TRBJ1-1; weak D call: TRBD1 (5 bases). This CDR3 spans 14 amino acids. Trimming took 4 bases from V and 1 from J, leaving 11 bases between them. CDR1 is SGHRS and CDR2 is YFSETQ in the germline V gene. The CDR3 coding sequence is TGCGCCAGCAGCGTTACCGGGGCGAACACTGAAGCTTTCTTT. Its translation: CASSVTGANTEAFF.

This clone showed up just once. The chain joins TRBV7-2 to TRBJ1-5; 9 bases match TRBD1. This CDR3 contains 15 residues. The ends lost 0 bases at V and 7 bases at J; junction bases unmatched: 4. The germline V gene encodes CDR1 SGHTA and CDR2 FQGNSA. CDR3 sequence (DNA): TGTGCCAGCAGCTTAGCAGGGACAGGGTTCCAGCCCCAGCATTTT. Translation gives CASSLAGTGFQPQHF.

J is TRBJ1-1 and V is TRBV5-4; the D is unclear. The germline CDR1 and CDR2 sequences are SGHNT and YYREEE (reference sequence). The germline V and J ends were trimmed by 4 bases and 1 base, with 23 bases remaining between them. CDR3 length equals 18 residues. This CDR3 is CASSDDPFGGDGNTEAFF. The CDR3 DNA sequence: TGTGCCAGCAGCGACGACCCCTTTGGAGGAGATGGGAACACTGAAGCTTTCTTT.

Details on this clone: Other nucleotide sequences from this sample produce the same CDR3. The V call is TRBV12-5, the J call TRBJ2-3; D gene unclear. Trimming removed 5 bases from V and 5 bases from J, with 8 bases in between. The CDR3 is made up of 12 amino acids. Germline loops: CDR1 LGHNT, CDR2 FRNRAP. The CDR3 region is CASGPPGDTQYF. CDR3 DNA: TGTGCTAGTGGTCCCCCCGGAGATACGCAGTATTTT. The full variable domain, its missing parts supplied by reference TRBV12-5 and TRBJ2-3, is DARVTQTPRHKVTEMGQEVTMRCQPILGHNTVFWYRQTMMQGLELLAYFRNRAPLDDSGMPKDRFSAEMPDATLATLKIQPSEPRDSAVYFCASGPPGDTQYFGPGTRLTVL.

The CDR3 DNA is TGTGCCAGCTCAAGCCTTAGCGGGAGTGGTGGCACCGGGGAGCTGTTTTTT. Translation gives CASSSLSGSGGTGELFF. This chain uses TRBV18 with TRBJ2-2; 9 nucleotides match TRBD2. V lost 5 bases, J lost 4 bases, and 11 bases stayed unmatched. Germline V gene sequence: CDR1 KGHSH, CDR2 LQKENI. The CDR3 has 17 residues.

This clone was observed a handful of times. The same CDR3 also results from other DNA sequences found in this sample. This sequence joins TRBV6-5 and TRBJ2-1; 14 bases agree with TRBD2. Germline V gives CDR1 MNHEY, CDR2 SVGAGI. There are 15 residues in the CDR3. J was trimmed by 6 bases and V by 4 bases; bases with no gene match: 2. The CDR3 bases are TGTGCCAGCAGTTCGGGACTAGCGGGAGTCAATGAGCAGTTCTTC. Amino acids: CASSSGLAGVNEQFF.

The V gene is TRBV28, the J gene TRBJ2-1; 15 nucleotides line up with TRBD2. The CDR3 length is 19 residues. From germline, CDR1 is MDHEN and CDR2 SYDVKM. Trimming cost V 6 bases and J 4 bases; bases outside gene matches: 13. CDR3 protein: CASRLTGLAGGKAYNEQFF. The CDR3 nucleotides are TGTGCCAGCAGGTTAACCGGACTAGCGGGAGGGAAAGCGTACAATGAGCAGTTCTTC.

V is TRBV6-6 and J is TRBJ2-1; 10 bases are shared with TRBD1. This CDR3 spans 14 amino acids. V lost 5 bases to trimming and J lost 6 bases; unmatched junction nucleotides: 4. Germline CDR1 is MNHNY and CDR2 is SVGAGI (reference sequence). CDR3 sequence: CASSGRTGGNEQFF. The CDR3 bases are TGTGCCAGCAGTGGACGGACAGGGGGCAATGAGCAGTTCTTC.

V is TRBV6-6 and J is TRBJ1-1; the D gene is possibly TRBD1 (6 bases). Germline loops: CDR1 MNHNY, CDR2 SVGAGI (reference sequence). V dropped 5 bases and J dropped 0 bases, with 16 bases sitting between them. The CDR3 has 16 amino acids. In nucleotides, the CDR3 is TGTGCCAGCAGTCGGGCGGGGGGCTCCATGAACACTGAAGCTTTCTTT. Translated: CASSRAGGSMNTEAFF.

In DNA form, the CDR3 reads TGCGCCAGCAGCCAAACTCTGCAGCAGACCGGGGAGCTGTTTTTT. Translated, it gives CASSQTLQQTGELFF. The genes are TRBV4-3 and TRBJ2-2; D call uncertain. The CDR3 is 15 residues long. Looked up from germline, CDR1 is LGHNA and CDR2 is YSLEER. V was cut by 2 bases and J by 5 bases, with 12 bases left in between.

This clone was observed a handful of times. V usage is TRBV4-2 and J usage is TRBJ1-2, with unresolved D. Trimming took 0 bases from V and 2 from J, leaving 13 bases between them. Germline V gene data show CDR1 as LGHNA and CDR2 as YNFKEQ. The CDR3 totals 16 residues. CDR3 region: CASSQDRTEGNYGYTF. For the CDR3, the DNA is TGTGCCAGCAGCCAAGATAGGACGGAGGGAAACTATGGCTACACCTTC.

The chain recombines TRBV28 with TRBJ1-2; tentatively, D is TRBD1 (5 bases). CDR1 MDHEN and CDR2 SYDVKM come from the germline V gene. The CDR3 loop spans 15 amino acids. Trimming stripped 8 bases from V and 8 bases from J, with 24 bases between. CDR3 coding DNA: TGTGCCAGCTCGTTCTTCAGGGACGGCTCATCGGGCTACACCTTC. It is translated as CASSFFRDGSSGYTF.

A word on this clone: The same CDR3 is also encoded by other DNA sequences in this sample. CDR3 sequence (DNA): TGTGCCAGCAGTTCGACAGGGCTCTCCTACGAGCAGTACTTC. As protein: CASSSTGLSYEQYF. The chain uses TRBV28 and TRBJ2-7; 7 nucleotides align to TRBD1. This CDR3 has 14 residues. V lost 4 bases to trimming and J lost 0 bases; unmatched junction nucleotides: 3. CDR1 and CDR2 from the germline V gene are MDHEN and SYDVKM.

This chain uses TRBV10-1 with TRBJ2-3, with D unresolved. The CDR3 sequence is 13 residues long. With 3 bases removed from V and 6 bases from J, the gap between germline ends came to 10 bases. Germline assignment: CDR1 WNHNN and CDR2 SYGVQD (reference sequence). The CDR3 sequence is CASSDRRKDTQYF. The CDR3 DNA reads TGCGCCAGCAGTGACCGCCGGAAGGATACGCAGTATTTT.

The chain links TRBV15 to TRBJ1-5; TRBD1 is a possible D gene (5 bases). The CDR3 runs 16 residues. Germline V gives CDR1 LNHNV, CDR2 YYDKDF (reference sequence). V lost 0 bases, J lost 3 bases, and 12 bases lay in between. In DNA, the CDR3 is TGTGCCACCAGCAGAGACGGGGCCCCCTTCAATCAGCCCCAGCATTTT. Encoded protein: CATSRDGAPFNQPQHF.

This chain uses TRBV5-1 with TRBJ2-7; 8 bases line up with TRBD2. Germline trimming cut 1 base from V and 4 bases from J; bases unmatched to any gene: 13. This CDR3 spans 17 amino acids. Germline V gene lookup returns CDR1 SGHRS and CDR2 YFSETQ. The CDR3 coding sequence is TGCGCCAGCAGCTTGAGGGGTCGAAGCGGGAGTGCTTACGAGCAGTACTTC. The encoded protein is CASSLRGRSGSAYEQYF.

The chain uses TRBV4-1 and TRBJ1-1; no clear D gene. CDR3 size: 15 residues. Trimming cost V 3 bases and J 0 bases, with 11 bases left between them. Germline V gene lookup returns CDR1 MGHRA and CDR2 YSYEKL. CDR3 coding DNA: TGCGCCAGCAGCCACGTAACAGTAATGAACACTGAAGCTTTCTTT. It yields the protein CASSHVTVMNTEAFF.

The V call is TRBV7-9, the J call TRBJ2-1; TRBD2 agrees at 7 bases. The CDR3 is made up of 15 amino acids. Germline V gene data show CDR1 as SEHNR and CDR2 as FQNEAQ (reference sequence). The J segment lost 2 bases and the V segment lost 5 bases, leaving 6 bases of the junction unmatched. Written as DNA, the CDR3 is TGTGCCAGCAGCGCACCCGGGACTACCTACAATGAGCAGTTCTTC. This encodes CASSAPGTTYNEQFF.

This clone was recorded once. The chain joins TRBV6-1 to TRBJ2-1; TRBD2 aligns across 7 bases. With V trimmed by 1 base and J by 8 bases, 8 bases remained unmatched. The CDR3 runs 15 residues. CDR1 is MNHNS and CDR2 is SASEGT in the germline V gene. CDR3 in amino acids: CASSEGWGGKDEQFF. CDR3 DNA: TGTGCCAGCAGTGAAGGTTGGGGGGGTAAGGATGAGCAGTTCTTC.

This clone is a singleton in its sample. The chain recombines TRBV28 with TRBJ2-7; the D gene is possibly TRBD1 (5 bases). V was clipped by 5 bases and J by 3 bases, with 14 bases between them. CDR1 is MDHEN, CDR2 SYDVKM, per germline. This CDR3 region has 14 residues. CDR3 sequence (DNA): TGTGCCAGCAGTCCCAGGGTGCCGCTCTACGAGCAGTACTTC. Residues: CASSPRVPLYEQYF.

The chain links TRBV5-1 to TRBJ1-6; D call uncertain. Germline CDR1 reads SGHRS; CDR2 reads YFSETQ. The CDR3 totals 13 residues. Trimming shortened V by 0 bases and J by 14 bases, and 12 bases separated the two germline ends. DNA of the CDR3: TGCGCCAGCAGCTTGGCCTTGAGGTCGGCCCTCCACTTT. It encodes CASSLALRSALHF.

This chain uses TRBV28 with TRBJ2-5; D is undetermined. This CDR3 has 13 residues. Trimming cost V 7 bases and J 2 bases, with 11 bases left between them. Per germline, CDR1 MDHEN and CDR2 SYDVKM. In DNA, the CDR3 is TGTGCCAGCACTCCAGCGTTGCAAGAGACCCAGTACTTC. This encodes CASTPALQETQYF.